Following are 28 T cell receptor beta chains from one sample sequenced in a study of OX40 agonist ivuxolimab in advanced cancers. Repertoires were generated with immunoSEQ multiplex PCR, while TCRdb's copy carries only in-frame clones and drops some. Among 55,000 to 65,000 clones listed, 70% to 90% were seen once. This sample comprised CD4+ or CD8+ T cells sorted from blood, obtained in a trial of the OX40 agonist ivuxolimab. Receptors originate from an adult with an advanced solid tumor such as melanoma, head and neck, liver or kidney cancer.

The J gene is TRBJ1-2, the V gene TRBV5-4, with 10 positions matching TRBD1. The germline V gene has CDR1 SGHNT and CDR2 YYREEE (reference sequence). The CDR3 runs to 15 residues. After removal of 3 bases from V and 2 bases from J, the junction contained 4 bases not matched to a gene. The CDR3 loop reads CASSWDRGGNYGYTF. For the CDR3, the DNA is TGTGCCAGCAGCTGGGACAGGGGAGGAAACTATGGCTACACCTTC.

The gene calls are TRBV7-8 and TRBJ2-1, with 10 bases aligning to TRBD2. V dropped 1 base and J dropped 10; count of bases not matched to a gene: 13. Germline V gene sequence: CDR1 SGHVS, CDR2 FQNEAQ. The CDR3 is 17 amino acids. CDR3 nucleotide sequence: TGTGCCAGCAGCTTAGTTTGGGCTAGCGGGGGCATCGGGGAGCAGTTCTTC. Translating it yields CASSLVWASGGIGEQFF.

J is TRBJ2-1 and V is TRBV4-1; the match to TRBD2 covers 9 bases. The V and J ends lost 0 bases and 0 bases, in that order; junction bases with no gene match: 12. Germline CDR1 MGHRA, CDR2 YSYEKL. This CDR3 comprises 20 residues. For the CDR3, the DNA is TGCGCCAGCAGCCAAGATATAGCTCTAGCGGGGAAAAGCTCCTACAATGAGCAGTTCTTC. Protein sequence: CASSQDIALAGKSSYNEQFF.

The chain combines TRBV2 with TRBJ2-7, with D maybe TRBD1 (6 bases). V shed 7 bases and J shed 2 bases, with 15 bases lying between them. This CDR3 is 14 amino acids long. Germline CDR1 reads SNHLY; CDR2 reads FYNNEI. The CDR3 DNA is TGTGCCAGCAATCCGGGACAAGAAACCTACGAGCAGTACTTC. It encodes CASNPGQETYEQYF.

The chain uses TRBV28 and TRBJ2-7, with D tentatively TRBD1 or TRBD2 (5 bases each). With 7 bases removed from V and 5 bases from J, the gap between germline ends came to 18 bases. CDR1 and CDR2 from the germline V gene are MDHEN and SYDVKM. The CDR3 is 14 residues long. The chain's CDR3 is CASTPGTAANEQYF. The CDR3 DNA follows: TGTGCCAGCACCCCCGGGACGGCAGCTAACGAGCAGTACTTC.

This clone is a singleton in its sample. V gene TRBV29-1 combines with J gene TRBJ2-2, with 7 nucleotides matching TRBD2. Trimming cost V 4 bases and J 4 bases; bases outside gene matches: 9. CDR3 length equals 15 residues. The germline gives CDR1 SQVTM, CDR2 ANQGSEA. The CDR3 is CSVVGGGGSTGELFF. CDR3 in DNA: TGCAGCGTTGTTGGCGGGGGAGGCAGCACCGGGGAGCTGTTTTTT.

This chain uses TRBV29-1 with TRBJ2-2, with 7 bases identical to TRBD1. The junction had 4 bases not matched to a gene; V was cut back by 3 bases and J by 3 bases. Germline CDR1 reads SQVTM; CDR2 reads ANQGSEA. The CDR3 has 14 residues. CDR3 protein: CSVEDRTDTGELFF. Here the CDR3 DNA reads TGCAGCGTTGAGGACAGGACTGACACCGGGGAGCTGTTTTTT.

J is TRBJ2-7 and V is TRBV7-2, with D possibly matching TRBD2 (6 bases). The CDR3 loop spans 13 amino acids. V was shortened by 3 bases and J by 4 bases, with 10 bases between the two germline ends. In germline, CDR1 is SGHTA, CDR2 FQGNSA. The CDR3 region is CASSFRRGYEQYF. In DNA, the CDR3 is TGTGCCAGCAGCTTCCGGCGGGGATACGAGCAGTACTTC.

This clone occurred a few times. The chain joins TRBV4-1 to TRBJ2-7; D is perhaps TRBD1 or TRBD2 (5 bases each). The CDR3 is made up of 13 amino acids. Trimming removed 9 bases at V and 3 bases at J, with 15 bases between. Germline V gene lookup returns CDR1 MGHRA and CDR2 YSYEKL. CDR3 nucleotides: TGCGCCAGTTCGAGGGGAGTGGGCTACGAGCAGTACTTC. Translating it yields CASSRGVGYEQYF.

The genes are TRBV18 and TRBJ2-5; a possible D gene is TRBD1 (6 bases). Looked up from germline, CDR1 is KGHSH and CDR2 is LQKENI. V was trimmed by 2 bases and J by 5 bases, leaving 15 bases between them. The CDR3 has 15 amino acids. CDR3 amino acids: CASSPKTGTRETQYF. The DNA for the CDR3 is TGTGCCAGCTCACCAAAAACAGGGACACGGGAGACCCAGTACTTC.

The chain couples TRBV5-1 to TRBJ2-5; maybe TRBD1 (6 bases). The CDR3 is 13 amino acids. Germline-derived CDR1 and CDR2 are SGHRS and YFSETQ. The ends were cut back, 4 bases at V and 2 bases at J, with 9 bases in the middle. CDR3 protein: CASSTRGQETQYF. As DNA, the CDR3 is TGCGCCAGCAGCACGAGGGGGCAAGAGACCCAGTACTTC.

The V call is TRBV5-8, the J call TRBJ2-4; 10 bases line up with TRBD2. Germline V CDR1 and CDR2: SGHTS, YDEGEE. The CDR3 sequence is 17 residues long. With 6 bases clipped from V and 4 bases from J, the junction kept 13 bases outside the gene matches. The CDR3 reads CASTVSGGKVGKNIQYF. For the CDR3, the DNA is TGTGCCAGCACTGTTAGCGGGGGGAAGGTTGGGAAAAACATTCAGTACTTC.

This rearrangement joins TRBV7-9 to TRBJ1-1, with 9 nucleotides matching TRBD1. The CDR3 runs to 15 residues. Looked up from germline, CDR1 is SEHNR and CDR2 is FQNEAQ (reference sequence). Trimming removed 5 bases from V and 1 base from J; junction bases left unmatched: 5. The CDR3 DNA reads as TGTGCCAGCAGCCAGCCGGGACAGGGGAACACTGAAGCTTTCTTT. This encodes CASSQPGQGNTEAFF.

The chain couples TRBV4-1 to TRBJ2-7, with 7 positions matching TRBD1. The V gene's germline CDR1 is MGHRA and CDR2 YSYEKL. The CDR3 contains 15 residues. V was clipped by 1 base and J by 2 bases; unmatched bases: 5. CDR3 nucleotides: TGCGCCAGCAGCCAAGGATCAGGGGGTGCCTACGAGCAGTACTTC. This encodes CASSQGSGGAYEQYF.

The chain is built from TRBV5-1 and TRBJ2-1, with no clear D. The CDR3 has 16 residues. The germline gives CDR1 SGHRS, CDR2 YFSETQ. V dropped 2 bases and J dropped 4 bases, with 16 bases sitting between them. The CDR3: CASSLFGYVGYNEQFF. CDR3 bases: TGCGCCAGCAGCTTATTCGGGTACGTAGGGTACAATGAGCAGTTCTTC.

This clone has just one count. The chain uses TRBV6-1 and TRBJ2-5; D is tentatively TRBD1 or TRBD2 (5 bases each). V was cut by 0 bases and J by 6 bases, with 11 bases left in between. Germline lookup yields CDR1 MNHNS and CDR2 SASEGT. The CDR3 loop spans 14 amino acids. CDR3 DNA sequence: TGTGCCAGCAGTGAAGCCGGGGCAGGAAAGACCCAGTACTTC. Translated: CASSEAGAGKTQYF.

The CDR3 bases are TGTGCCAGCAGCTTAGGTCTTTCCTACGAGCAGTACTTC. This translates into CASSLGLSYEQYF. This rearrangement joins TRBV7-6 to TRBJ2-7; D ambiguous. The CDR3 sequence is 13 residues long. The ends were cut back, 1 base at V and 1 base at J, with 5 bases in the middle. Germline CDR1 is SGHVS and CDR2 is FNYEAQ.

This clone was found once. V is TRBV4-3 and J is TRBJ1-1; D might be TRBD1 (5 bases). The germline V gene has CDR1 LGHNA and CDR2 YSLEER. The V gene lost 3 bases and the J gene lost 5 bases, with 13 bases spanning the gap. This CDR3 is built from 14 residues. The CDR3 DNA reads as TGCGCCAGCAGCCACAGGGACTCGGGGACTGAAGCTTTCTTT. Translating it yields CASSHRDSGTEAFF.

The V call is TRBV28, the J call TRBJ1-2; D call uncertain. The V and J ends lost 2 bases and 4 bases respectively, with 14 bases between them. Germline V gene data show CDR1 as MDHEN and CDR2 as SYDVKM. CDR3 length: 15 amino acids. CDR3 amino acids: CASSLGSPAGYGYTF. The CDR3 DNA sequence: TGTGCCAGCAGTTTAGGGTCCCCGGCTGGCTATGGCTACACCTTC.

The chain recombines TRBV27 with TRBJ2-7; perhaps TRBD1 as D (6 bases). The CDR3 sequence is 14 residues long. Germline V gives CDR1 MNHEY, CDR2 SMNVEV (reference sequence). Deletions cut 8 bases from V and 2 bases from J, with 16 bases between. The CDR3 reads CASSPSTGPYEQYF. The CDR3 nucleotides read TGTGCCAGCTCCCCCTCGACAGGTCCCTACGAGCAGTACTTC.

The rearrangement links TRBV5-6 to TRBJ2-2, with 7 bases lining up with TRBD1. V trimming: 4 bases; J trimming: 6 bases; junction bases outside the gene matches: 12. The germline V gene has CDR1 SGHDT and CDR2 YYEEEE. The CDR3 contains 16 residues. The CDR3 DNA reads TGTGCCAGCAGCAAGAAAAGGACAGGCGGCGCCGGGGAGCTGTTTTTT. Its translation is CASSKKRTGGAGELFF.

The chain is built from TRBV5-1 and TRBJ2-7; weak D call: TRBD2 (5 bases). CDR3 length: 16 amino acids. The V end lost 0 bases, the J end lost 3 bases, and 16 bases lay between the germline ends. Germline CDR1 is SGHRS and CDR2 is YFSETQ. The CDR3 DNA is TGCGCCAGCAGCTTGGCCTTGGAAGCCCGGGGCTACGAGCAGTACTTC. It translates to CASSLALEARGYEQYF.

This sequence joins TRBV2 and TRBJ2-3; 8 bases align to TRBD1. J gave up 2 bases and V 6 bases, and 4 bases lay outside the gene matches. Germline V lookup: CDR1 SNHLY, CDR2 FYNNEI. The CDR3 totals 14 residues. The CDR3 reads CASSGDRPTDTQYF. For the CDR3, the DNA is TGTGCCAGCAGCGGGGACAGGCCCACAGATACGCAGTATTTT.

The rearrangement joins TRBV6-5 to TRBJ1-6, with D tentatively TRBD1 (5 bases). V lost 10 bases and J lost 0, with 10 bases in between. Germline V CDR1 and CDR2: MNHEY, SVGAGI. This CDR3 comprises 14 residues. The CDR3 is CATVDSSYNSPLHF. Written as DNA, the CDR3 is TGTGCCACCGTCGACAGCTCCTATAATTCACCCCTCCACTTT.

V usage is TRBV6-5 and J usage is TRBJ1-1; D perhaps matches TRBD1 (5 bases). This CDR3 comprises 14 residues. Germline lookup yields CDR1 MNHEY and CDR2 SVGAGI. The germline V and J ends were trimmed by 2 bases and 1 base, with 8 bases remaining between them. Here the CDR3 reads CASSYVGGNTEAFF. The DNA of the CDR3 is TGTGCCAGCAGTTACGTCGGGGGGAACACTGAAGCTTTCTTT.

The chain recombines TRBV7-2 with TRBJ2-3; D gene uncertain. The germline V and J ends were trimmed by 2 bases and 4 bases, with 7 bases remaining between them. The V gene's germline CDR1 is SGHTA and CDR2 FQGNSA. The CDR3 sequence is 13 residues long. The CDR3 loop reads CASSLRVADTQYF. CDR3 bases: TGTGCCAGCAGCTTAAGGGTGGCAGATACGCAGTATTTT.

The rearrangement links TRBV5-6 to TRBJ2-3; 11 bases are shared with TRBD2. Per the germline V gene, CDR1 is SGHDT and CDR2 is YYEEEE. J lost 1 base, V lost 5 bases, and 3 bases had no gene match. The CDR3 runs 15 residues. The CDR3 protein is CASSLAGGGTDTQYF. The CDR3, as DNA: TGTGCCAGCAGTCTAGCGGGGGGCGGCACAGATACGCAGTATTTT.

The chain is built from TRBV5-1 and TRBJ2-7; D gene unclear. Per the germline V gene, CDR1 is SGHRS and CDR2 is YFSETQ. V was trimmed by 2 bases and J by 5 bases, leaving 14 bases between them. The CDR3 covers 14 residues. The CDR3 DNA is TGCGCCAGCAGCTTTGTTGGGCCCAACGACGAGCAGTACTTC. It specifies CASSFVGPNDEQYF. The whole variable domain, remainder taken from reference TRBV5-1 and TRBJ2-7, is KAGVTQTPRYLIKTRGQQVTLSCSPISGHRSVSWYQQTPGQGLQFLFEYFSETQRNKGNFPGRFSGRQFSNSRSEMNVSTLELGDSALYLCASSFVGPNDEQYFGPGTRLTVT.